The rows below give T cell receptor beta chains drawn from one sample of a study of PD-1 and CTLA-4 blockade in melanoma. Clones were read by immunoSEQ multiplex PCR, and TCRdb kept only the in-frame ones, dropping some. The repertoire includes tens of thousands of clones, roughly 90% of them detected once, and approximately 8.6% sits in the top ten. Material: CD8+ T cells from peripheral blood, obtained from a patient given anti-PD-1 treatment. Every receptor here comes from a human donor with melanoma. CDR3s include the opening cysteine and the closing phenylalanine or tryptophan. D genes are given only for firm matches.

TRBV27 . CASRPVSSYNEQFF
TRBV14 TRBD1 CASSKGGGYYEQYF
TRBV27 . CASSSKNLRDPAYEQYF
TRBV27 . CASSLAQTYEQYF
TRBV28 . CASGGREAQHF
TRBV19 . CASSLSGASGNTIYF
TRBV5-6 . CASSPGHRNIQYF
TRBV30 . CAWRMGSGTEAFF
TRBV7-9 TRBD1 CASSPTRGQGNEQYF
TRBV27 . CASSRRATGQPQHF
TRBV7-9 . CASSLGNQPQHF
TRBV5-6 . CASSLRGTEAFF
TRBV28 . CASSTVEQYF
TRBV28 . CASTRDGRGEKLFF
TRBV11-2 . CASRENFGANTGELFF
TRBV12-3/TRBV12-4 TRBD2 CASNGGSSYEQYF
TRBV10-3 . CAIGSLSEQYF
TRBV5-1 TRBD1 CASSLEQGANDGYTF
TRBV7-9 . CASSLVSGTHNSPLHF
TRBV2 . CASSSGVGNQPQHF
TRBV7-6 TRBD1 CASSLERTGDMNTEAFF
TRBV7-8 . CASSWERTRSNQPQHF
TRBV28 . CASKLPRDTDTQYF
TRBV7-9 . CASSPAGTPETQYF
TRBV4-1 . CASSQVLGGTEAFF
TRBV13 TRBD2 CASSLGSGENEQFF
TRBV7-9 TRBD2 CASNSVAGVGYEQYF
TRBV10-3 TRBD1 CAISESWTGPKEEKLFF
TRBV4-1 TRBD1 CASSQEPRTGSYEQYF
TRBV28 . CASSFTERVNQPQHF
TRBV19 . CASSMGLRRGQETQYF
TRBV7-3 . CASSSVTVPGELFF
TRBV6-2/TRBV6-3 TRBD2 CASSFSLANEQFF
TRBV5-1 TRBD2 CASSFSTSGDEQYF
TRBV7-3 TRBD2 CASSLAGENTDTQYF
TRBV7-9 . CASSPGQHQPQHF
TRBV9 TRBD1 CASSAGTGGFSGNTIYF
TRBV14 TRBD2 CASSHPGLADTGELFF
TRBV29-1 . CSVDGGSSYEQYF
TRBV4-2 . CASSTSGSTQETQYF
TRBV11-2 . CASSLVLTGYGYTF
TRBV19 . CASTPTGLGYEQYF
TRBV6-5 . CASNQDTPTEAFF
TRBV19 TRBD1 CASPTGAGELFF
TRBV19 . CASSISWGYEQYF
TRBV20-1 TRBD1 CSASTGTDFYEQYF
TRBV11-2 . CASSSEVWTEAFF
TRBV18 TRBD1 CASSPKGQGILDYGYTF
TRBV27 . CASSPRAGELFF
TRBV14 . CASSRRPYEQYF
TRBV4-1 TRBD1 CASSQLWTGAVNYGYTF
TRBV5-6 TRBD1 CASSRDRGGQPQHF
TRBV11-2 TRBD1 CANEGAQYF
TRBV7-9 TRBD1 CASSLADRSRGYTF